Detailed here is one T cell receptor beta chain. Its target is unknown. The PCR ran on 60 Vbeta and 13 Jbeta primers. Repertoires were generated with immunoSEQ multiplex PCR, while TCRdb's copy carries only in-frame clones and drops some. The sample consists of 200,000 or so clones, around 80% of them appearing once. The sample is drawn from a study of cytomegalovirus exposure and HLA in healthy donors. Regarding the study as a whole: The HLA-A and HLA-B alleles of most subjects were reportedly predicted accurately from TCR beta sequences. A later analysis found common viral pathogens apparently linked to several of the most significant clusters. In a later analysis, HLA-C alleles had the fewest associated TCRs, DRB1 alleles the most. TCR beta V- and J-gene trimming was later associated with a missense DCLRE1C variant.

V lost 3 bases, J lost 7 bases, and 13 bases stayed unmatched. Germline lookup yields CDR1 KGHSH and CDR2 LQKENI. The CDR3 totals 17 residues. Input material: PBMCs. The origin of this receptor is a woman under 30 in good health and CMV-seropositive. V usage is TRBV18 and J usage is TRBJ2-1, with 9 bases identical to TRBD2. This CDR3 is CASSPLISGGIGNEQFF. In DNA form, the CDR3 reads TGTGCCAGCTCACCCCTGATTAGCGGGGGCATCGGGAATGAGCAGTTCTTC.